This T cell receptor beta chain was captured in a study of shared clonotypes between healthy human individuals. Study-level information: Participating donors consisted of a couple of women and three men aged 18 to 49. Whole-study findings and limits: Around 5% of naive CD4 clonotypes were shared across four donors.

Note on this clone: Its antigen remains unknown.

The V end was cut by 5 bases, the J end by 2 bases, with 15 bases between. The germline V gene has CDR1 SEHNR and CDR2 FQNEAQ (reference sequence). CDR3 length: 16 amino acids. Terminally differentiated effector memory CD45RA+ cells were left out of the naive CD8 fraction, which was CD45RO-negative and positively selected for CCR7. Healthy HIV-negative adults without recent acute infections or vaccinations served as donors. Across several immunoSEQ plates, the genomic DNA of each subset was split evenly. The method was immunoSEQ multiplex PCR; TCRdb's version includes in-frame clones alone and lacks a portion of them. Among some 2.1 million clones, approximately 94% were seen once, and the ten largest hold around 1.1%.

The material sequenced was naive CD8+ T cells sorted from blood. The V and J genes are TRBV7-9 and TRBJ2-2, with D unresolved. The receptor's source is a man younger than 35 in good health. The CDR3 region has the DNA TGTGCCAGCAGCCCCAAGGGTCCCGGCAACACCGGGGAGCTGTTTTTT. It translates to CASSPKGPGNTGELFF.